The rows below give T cell receptor beta chains drawn from one sample of a study of blood T cell repertoires in COVID-19. Repertoires were generated with immunoSEQ multiplex PCR, while TCRdb's copy carries only in-frame clones and drops some. The sample lists 94,000 or so clones, roughly 84% occurring once. Sequencing input: peripheral blood. These receptors all come from a man between 60 and 75 years old with acute or convalescent COVID-19. Each CDR3 is given without its conserved first and last residue.

j_call v_call cdr3_aa
TRBJ2-7 TRBV19 ASNPGGGEQY
TRBJ2-1 TRBV14 ASSSVFRGITYNEQF
TRBJ2-5 TRBV21-1 ASSKEPGQQKELRETQY
TRBJ1-4 TRBV18 ASSPTGNEKLF
TRBJ2-1 TRBV18 ASSPEGGGRTNEQF
TRBJ1-1 TRBV18 ASSQAGTGVGRTEAF
TRBJ1-5 TRBV5-1 ASSLGILSNQPQH
TRBJ2-1 TRBV12-5 ASSPGIRNEQF
TRBJ1-2 TRBV29-1 SVAVGRQGVGYT
TRBJ2-5 TRBV1 TSSRTSGGQETQY
TRBJ2-7 TRBV4-1 ASSQSGARSYEQY
TRBJ1-6 TRBV7-9 ASSGDSSASPLH
TRBJ1-5 TRBV12-3/TRBV12-4 ASSQTGWQPQH
TRBJ2-3 TRBV7-2 ASSLVGGGLTDTQY
TRBJ2-5 TRBV9 ASSVGGLETQY
TRBJ1-1 TRBV4-3 ASSEGGYTEAF
TRBJ1-1 TRBV14 ASRAGLTAEAF
TRBJ2-7 TRBV11-2 ASSLDVSASGSYEQY
TRBJ1-5 TRBV7-2 ASSTQGNNQPQH
TRBJ1-1 TRBV2 ASADRGSSNTEAF
TRBJ1-1 TRBV5-1 ASSFSGQGIRNTEAF
TRBJ2-1 TRBV5-4 ASSWGSTTYNEQF
TRBJ1-1 TRBV15 ATSRGRGTGNTEAF
TRBJ1-2 TRBV3-1/TRBV3-2 ASSQSSFYGYT
TRBJ1-5 TRBV23-1 ASSPKEGQYSNQPQH
TRBJ2-3 TRBV9 ASSVASNPSTDTQY
TRBJ1-6 TRBV11-2 ASSRTTGNSPLH
TRBJ1-4 TRBV6-6 ATRQKGLNEKLF
TRBJ1-6 TRBV27 ASRITGRDSPLH
TRBJ1-2 TRBV29-1 SVDRGNYGYT
TRBJ1-2 TRBV25-1 ASSEGQGNYGYT
TRBJ1-2 TRBV7-9 ASTRGGGTDYGYT
TRBJ1-5 TRBV18 ASSPEGQGNQPQH
TRBJ2-1 TRBV11-2 ASSLDAIVHEQF
TRBJ1-2 TRBV6-5 ASSRDRESYGYT
TRBJ2-7 TRBV13 ASSLGRTQPS
TRBJ2-2 TRBV27 ASGRDRDDGELF
TRBJ1-1 TRBV11-2 ASSLGSGPEAF
TRBJ1-1 TRBV5-1 ASSRDRNTEAF
TRBJ1-5 TRBV10-3 AISETHGGGGNQPQH
TRBJ2-1 TRBV4-1 ASSQDSRRESYNEQF
TRBJ2-5 TRBV19 ASRGLLETQY
TRBJ2-5 TRBV28 ASSLHTGLAGGGETQY
TRBJ2-5 TRBV5-6 ASRLYQETQY
TRBJ2-1 TRBV19 ASSIDGTGSYNEQF
TRBJ1-5 TRBV28 ASTRASGQPQH
TRBJ2-3 TRBV27 ASRGGWYSSTDTQY
TRBJ2-1 TRBV5-1 ASSGNPGTGGRNEQF